Presented here are 9 T cell receptor beta chains from one specimen sequenced in a study of blood T cell repertoires in COVID-19. Assay: immunoSEQ multiplex PCR; the TCRdb copy retains only in-frame clones and omits some. The sample records tens of thousands of clones, around 90% being singletons. The sequencing input was peripheral blood. The receptors come from an elderly woman with acute or convalescent COVID-19.

In regard to this clone: One end of the junction fails to match germline, which may point to a read error. The genes are TRBV7-7 and TRBJ2-2; D gene unclear. Germline CDR1 SSHAT, CDR2 FNYEAQ (reference sequence). The CDR3 contains 13 residues. CDR3 DNA sequence: TGTGCTAGCAGCTTAGGCAGCACCGGGGAGCTGTTTTTT. Protein sequence: CASSLGSTGELFF.

This clone was detected once. The rearrangement uses TRBV5-1 and TRBJ1-1; D unresolved. Germline V gene sequence: CDR1 SGHRS, CDR2 YFSETQ. There are 15 residues in the CDR3. With 0 bases removed from V and 1 base from J, the gap between germline ends came to 10 bases. CDR3 residues: CASSLASAGNTEAFF. As DNA, the CDR3 is TGCGCCAGCAGCTTGGCCTCTGCGGGGAACACTGAAGCTTTCTTT.

The rearrangement uses TRBV30 and TRBJ2-7, with a tentative D call TRBD1 (5 bases). The length of the CDR3 is 12 residues. Germline CDR1 GTSNPN, CDR2 SVGIG (reference sequence). Deletions cut 1 base from V and 4 bases from J, with 8 bases between. CDR3 nucleotide sequence: TGTGCCTGGAGTGGTCAGGGTTACGAGCAGTACTTC. As protein: CAWSGQGYEQYF.

The genes are TRBV4-2 and TRBJ2-7, with 9 bases that match TRBD1. V shed 4 bases, J shed 7 bases, and the junction held 5 bases outside the gene matches. The CDR3 consists of 13 residues. Per the germline V gene, CDR1 is LGHNA and CDR2 is YNFKEQ. CDR3 sequence reads: CASSRDRAGEQYF. The CDR3 DNA reads TGTGCCAGCAGCCGGGACAGGGCGGGGGAGCAGTACTTC.

The V call is TRBV5-3, the J call TRBJ1-3, with 9 bases aligning to TRBD1. TRBV5-3 is an ORF; its function is uncertain. V was clipped by 4 bases and J by 1 base; unmatched bases: 6. This CDR3 has 16 amino acids. The CDR3 reads CARSAIDRGSGNTIYF. The CDR3 region has the DNA TGTGCCAGAAGCGCAATTGACAGGGGGTCTGGAAACACCATATATTTT.

The chain employs TRBV7-9 and TRBJ1-2; 7 bases are shared with TRBD1. This CDR3 is 16 amino acids long. The germline V gene has CDR1 SEHNR and CDR2 FQNEAQ (reference sequence). After removal of 4 bases from V and 4 bases from J, the junction contained 12 bases not matched to a gene. This chain's CDR3 is CASSSQDRPLPYGYTF. The CDR3, as DNA: TGTGCCAGCAGCTCCCAGGACAGGCCTCTGCCCTATGGCTACACCTTC.

DNA of the CDR3: TGTGCCACCAGTGAGACTAGCGGGACCAGCTACAATGAGCAGTTCTTC. Encoded protein: CATSETSGTSYNEQFF. The V and J genes are TRBV24-1 and TRBJ2-1; 11 nucleotides line up with TRBD2. Germline V gene data show CDR1 as KGHDR and CDR2 as SFDVKD. The CDR3 loop spans 16 amino acids. The ends lost 4 bases at V and 3 bases at J; junction bases unmatched: 4.

V and J are TRBV24-1 and TRBJ2-3; TRBD2 is a possible D gene (6 bases). This CDR3 region has 14 residues. V dropped 3 bases and J dropped 12 bases, with 18 bases sitting between them. Germline V gene lookup returns CDR1 KGHDR and CDR2 SFDVKD. The CDR3 loop reads CATSDQGLRYGQYF. As DNA, the CDR3 is TGTGCCACCAGTGATCAGGGACTTCGATACGGTCAGTATTTT.

V usage is TRBV5-6 and J usage is TRBJ1-2, with TRBD1 matching 7 bases. The V segment lost 4 bases and the J segment 7 bases; nucleotides outside the gene matches: 10. Looked up from germline, CDR1 is SGHDT and CDR2 is YYEEEE. The CDR3 has 14 residues. The CDR3 DNA reads as TGTGCCAGCAGCACCTTCACAGGGGCGGGTGGCTACACCTTC. Protein product: CASSTFTGAGGYTF.